The 23 T cell receptor beta chains given below trace back to one sample, sequenced in a study of vaccination effects on CD4 cells after COVID-19. Peptide-pool stimulation followed by sequencing identified expanded antigen-specific CD4+ clonotypes in the ViraFEST assay. Cells that had been cultured for roughly 9 days were the source of isolated CD4+ T cells. Profiling relied on immunoSEQ multiplex PCR, and the TCRdb table lists in-frame clones only, not all of them. The table has 50,000 to 65,000 clones, 75% to 90% seen once. Their antigen targets remain unknown. Sequences were derived from CD4+ T cells from PBMCs cultured with HCoV-229E spike peptides, sampled before COVID-19 vaccination. The origin of the receptors is a human donor who received a COVID-19 vaccine.

V usage is TRBV19 and J usage is TRBJ2-5; either TRBD1 or TRBD2 may fit D (5 bases each). CDR1 is LNHDA, CDR2 SQIVND, per germline (reference sequence). The CDR3 length is 15 residues. With 7 bases removed from V and 1 base from J, the gap between germline ends came to 16 bases. In DNA form, the CDR3 reads TGTGCCAGTATGGGACGGACGAATCTCCAAGAGACCCAGTACTTC. Translation gives CASMGRTNLQETQYF.

The chain couples TRBV7-3 to TRBJ2-5, with a tentative D call TRBD2 (7 bases). The CDR3 is 14 amino acids. Per germline, CDR1 SGHTA and CDR2 FQGTGA. The V and J ends lost 2 bases and 5 bases respectively, with 12 bases between them. CDR3: CASSLAGARETQYF. The CDR3 DNA sequence: TGTGCCAGCAGCTTAGCGGGGGCACGGGAGACCCAGTACTTC.

The rearrangement links TRBV18 to TRBJ1-5; 7 bases are a match to TRBD1. The CDR3 length is 15 residues. With 6 bases clipped from V and 3 bases from J, the junction kept 8 bases outside the gene matches. The V gene's germline CDR1 is KGHSH and CDR2 LQKENI. CDR3 sequence reads: CASSRQGQPNQPQHF. The CDR3 coding sequence is TGTGCCAGCTCCCGACAGGGACAGCCCAATCAGCCCCAGCATTTT.

This rearrangement joins TRBV28 to TRBJ1-3, with D unclear. This CDR3 comprises 13 residues. Germline V lookup: CDR1 MDHEN, CDR2 SYDVKM. V shed 5 bases and J shed 0 bases, with 5 bases lying between them. In DNA, the CDR3 is TGTGCCAGCAGTCAGCTCTCTGGAAACACCATATATTTT. Translation: CASSQLSGNTIYF.

This clone occurred once. The V gene is TRBV4-1, the J gene TRBJ1-5; possible D gene TRBD1, 5 bases. The CDR3 is 17 residues long. Trimming removed 1 base at V and 0 bases at J, with 13 bases between. Per germline, CDR1 MGHRA and CDR2 YSYEKL. The CDR3 loop reads CASSQVPGQDSNQPQHF. The CDR3, as DNA: TGCGCCAGCAGCCAAGTACCAGGGCAGGATAGCAATCAGCCCCAGCATTTT.

The rearrangement uses TRBV2 and TRBJ2-3; D gene ambiguous. Deletions cut 6 bases from V and 0 bases from J, with 7 bases between. CDR1 and CDR2 from the germline V gene are SNHLY and FYNNEI. The CDR3 is 13 residues long. For the CDR3, the DNA is TGTGCCAGCAGGGGCCAAAGCACAGATACGCAGTATTTT. This sequence encodes CASRGQSTDTQYF.

The J gene is TRBJ1-5, the V gene TRBV6-6; D is unclear. The CDR3 consists of 15 residues. Per the germline V gene, CDR1 is MNHNY and CDR2 is SVGAGI (reference sequence). V shed 4 bases and J shed 0 bases, with 10 bases lying between them. Written as DNA, the CDR3 is TGTGCCAGCAGTTCAGAAACTAATAGCAATCAGCCCCAGCATTTT. Its translation: CASSSETNSNQPQHF.

The chain couples TRBV29-1 to TRBJ1-2, with TRBD1 matching over 7 bases. The germline gives CDR1 SQVTM, CDR2 ANQGSEA. This CDR3 comprises 13 residues. V dropped 7 bases and J dropped 4; count of bases not matched to a gene: 9. The CDR3 is CSGIRQGSYGYTF. CDR3 sequence (DNA): TGCAGCGGCATCAGACAGGGTAGCTATGGCTACACCTTC.

There are a few counts of this clone. This chain connects TRBV2 to TRBJ1-2, with D perhaps TRBD1 (5 bases). This CDR3 is 15 amino acids long. The V gene's germline CDR1 is SNHLY and CDR2 FYNNEI. The ends were cut back, 3 bases at V and 6 bases at J, with 17 bases in the middle. The CDR3 region has the DNA TGTGCCAGCAGTGAGTTAGGACAACAAGGTGATGGCTACACCTTC. Translated, it gives CASSELGQQGDGYTF.

The rearrangement uses TRBV5-1 and TRBJ1-2; no definite D call. V shed 0 bases and J shed 5 bases, with 8 bases lying between them. The germline gives CDR1 SGHRS, CDR2 YFSETQ. This CDR3 region has 13 residues. The CDR3 loop is CASSLGSEYGYTF. The CDR3 nucleotides are TGCGCCAGCAGCTTGGGCTCGGAATATGGCTACACCTTC.

The chain is built from TRBV18 and TRBJ2-5, with D uncertain. Germline values: CDR1 KGHSH, CDR2 LQKENI. This CDR3 is built from 13 residues. Trimming left V 5 bases short and J 2 bases short, with 9 bases between. The CDR3 spells CASSSGRQETQYF. CDR3 nucleotide sequence: TGTGCCAGCTCAAGTGGCAGGCAAGAGACCCAGTACTTC.

The chain is built from TRBV19 and TRBJ2-3, with no clear D. The CDR3 sequence is 13 residues long. The germline V and J ends were trimmed by 2 bases and 6 bases, with 9 bases remaining between them. Germline CDR1 is LNHDA and CDR2 is SQIVND (reference sequence). CDR3 region: CASSIRTRDTQYF. The DNA for the CDR3 is TGTGCCAGTAGTATACGGACCAGGGATACGCAGTATTTT.

The genes are TRBV5-8 and TRBJ2-3; a weak D match, TRBD2 (5 bases). V lost 0 bases and J lost 2, with 10 bases in between. The CDR3 extends over 15 amino acids. Per germline, CDR1 SGHTS and CDR2 YDEGEE. The DNA of the CDR3 is TGTGCCAGCAGCTTGGATACCGGGATCACAGATACGCAGTATTTT. Its protein is CASSLDTGITDTQYF.

V gene TRBV7-2 combines with J gene TRBJ1-1; TRBD1 agrees at 11 bases. In germline, CDR1 is SGHTA, CDR2 FQGNSA. V shed 6 bases, J shed 10 bases, and the junction held 19 bases outside the gene matches. The CDR3 loop spans 17 amino acids. For the CDR3, the DNA is TGTGCCAGCAGTCTAAGGATCCGGACAGGGGGCCCTCGGGGAGCTTTCTTT. This translates into CASSLRIRTGGPRGAFF.

This clone was detected a few times. The V and J genes are TRBV6-5 and TRBJ2-2; D unclear. The CDR3 extends over 15 amino acids. Trimming stripped 3 bases from V and 4 bases from J, with 12 bases between. Germline V gene data show CDR1 as MNHEY and CDR2 as SVGAGI. The CDR3 DNA sequence: TGTGCCAGCAGTTATATAGGGTTTTCCACCGGGGAGCTGTTTTTT. It is translated as CASSYIGFSTGELFF.

The rearrangement uses TRBV29-1 and TRBJ2-2, with 8 bases aligning to TRBD1. The trim removed 7 bases at V and 1 base at J, leaving 5 bases unmatched. CDR1 is SQVTM and CDR2 is ANQGSEA in the germline V gene. The CDR3 runs 14 residues. CDR3 sequence (DNA): TGCAGCGGAAAACAGGGGGGGAACACCGGGGAGCTGTTTTTT. This gives the protein CSGKQGGNTGELFF.

This chain uses TRBV7-9 with TRBJ2-5; TRBD1 might be the D (5 bases). CDR1 is SEHNR and CDR2 is FQNEAQ in the germline V gene (reference sequence). Trimming removed 3 bases at V and 5 bases at J, with 10 bases between. The CDR3 spans 13 residues. The CDR3 coding sequence is TGTGCCAGCAGCTTTCAGGGTACTGAGACCCAGTACTTC. Its protein product is CASSFQGTETQYF. Using reference TRBV7-9 and TRBJ2-5 for the parts outside the CDR3, the full variable domain is DTGVSQNPRHKITKRGQNVTFRCDPISEHNRLYWYRQTLGQGPEFLTYFQNEAQLEKSRLLSDRFSAERPKGSFSTLEIQRTEQGDSAMYLCASSFQGTETQYFGPGTRLLVL.

V and J are TRBV24-1 and TRBJ2-5; 14 bases agree with TRBD2. CDR1 and CDR2 (germline): KGHDR, SFDVKD. Trimming took 4 bases from V and 3 from J; bases not matched to a gene: 6. The CDR3 has 17 amino acids. The CDR3 DNA reads as TGTGCCACCAGTGACCCCGGACTAGCGGGGGGTGAAGAGACCCAGTACTTC. Translated, it gives CATSDPGLAGGEETQYF.

Here the CDR3 reads CASSVVGGDTDTQYF. In DNA, the CDR3 is TGTGCCAGCAGCGTAGTTGGGGGGGACACAGATACGCAGTATTTT. This chain uses TRBV9 with TRBJ2-3, with 7 bases that match TRBD2. Germline CDR1 is SGDLS and CDR2 is YYNGEE. The J segment lost 2 bases and the V segment lost 0 bases, leaving 3 bases of the junction unmatched. This CDR3 contains 15 residues.

J is TRBJ2-3 and V is TRBV7-8; TRBD2 matches 15 bases. The germline V gene encodes CDR1 SGHVS and CDR2 FQNEAQ. This CDR3 region has 18 residues. The V gene end was trimmed by 1 base and the J gene end by 3 bases; junction bases not matched to a gene: 5. CDR3 sequence: CASSLVGLAGGQTDTQYF. The CDR3 DNA reads as TGTGCCAGCAGCTTAGTCGGACTAGCGGGGGGGCAAACAGATACGCAGTATTTT. Filled out from reference TRBV7-8 and TRBJ2-3, the complete variable domain reads GAGVSQSPRYKVAKRGQDVALRCDPISGHVSLFWYQQALGQGPEFLTYFQNEAQLDKSGLPSDRFFAERPEGSVSTLKIQRTQQEDSAVYLCASSLVGLAGGQTDTQYFGPGTRLTVL.

This rearrangement joins TRBV6-6 to TRBJ1-2; maybe TRBD1 (5 bases). This CDR3 is 13 amino acids long. With 7 bases removed from V and 2 bases from J, the gap between germline ends came to 11 bases. Per the germline V gene, CDR1 is MNHNY and CDR2 is SVGAGI (reference sequence). The CDR3 region is CASIREGNYGYTF. The CDR3 coding sequence is TGTGCCAGCATCAGGGAGGGAAACTATGGCTACACCTTC.

The rearrangement links TRBV4-1 to TRBJ1-6, with a weak D call TRBD1 (6 bases). This CDR3 region has 17 residues. Germline assignment: CDR1 MGHRA and CDR2 YSYEKL. The V end was cut by 0 bases, the J end by 7 bases, with 16 bases between. The CDR3 reads CASSQDPGGGSNSPLHF. CDR3 nucleotide sequence: TGCGCCAGCAGCCAAGATCCCGGAGGGGGGTCGAATTCACCCCTCCACTTT.

The chain joins TRBV2 to TRBJ1-1; 11 bases map to TRBD1. The CDR3 is made up of 16 amino acids. Trimming took 7 bases from V and 0 from J; bases not matched to a gene: 7. Per the germline V gene, CDR1 is SNHLY and CDR2 is FYNNEI. The CDR3 DNA sequence: TGTGCCAGCAAAGGGACAGGGGGTTCCCTGAACACTGAAGCTTTCTTT. The encoded protein is CASKGTGGSLNTEAFF. Supplemented by reference TRBV2 and TRBJ1-1, the full variable domain reads EPEVTQTPSHQVTQMGQEVILRCVPISNHLYFYWYRQILGQKVEFLVSFYNNEISEKSEIFDDQFSVERPDGSNFTLKIRSTKLEDSAMYFCASKGTGGSLNTEAFFGQGTRLTVV.